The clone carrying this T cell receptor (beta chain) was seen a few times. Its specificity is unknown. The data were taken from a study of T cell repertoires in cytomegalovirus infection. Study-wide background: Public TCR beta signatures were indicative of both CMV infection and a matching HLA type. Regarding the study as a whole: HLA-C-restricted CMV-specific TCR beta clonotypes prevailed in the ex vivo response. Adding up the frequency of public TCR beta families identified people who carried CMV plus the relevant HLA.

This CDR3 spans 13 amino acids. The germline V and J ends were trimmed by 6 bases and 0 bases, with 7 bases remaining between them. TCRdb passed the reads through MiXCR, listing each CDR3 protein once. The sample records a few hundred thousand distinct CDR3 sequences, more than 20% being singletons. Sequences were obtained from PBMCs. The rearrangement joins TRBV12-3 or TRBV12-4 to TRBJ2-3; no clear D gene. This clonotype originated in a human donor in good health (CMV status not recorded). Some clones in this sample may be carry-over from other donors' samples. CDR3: CASRRSSTDTQYF. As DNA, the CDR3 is TGTGCCAGCAGGCGGTCTAGCACAGATACGCAGTATTTT.